The source of this TCR beta chain is a study of cytomegalovirus exposure and HLA in healthy donors. PCR amplification relied on 60 Vbeta primers (plus 13 Jbeta primers). Sequencing was performed with immunoSEQ multiplex PCR; in TCRdb, only in-frame clones are kept and a portion is missing. The repertoire holds just over 85,000 clones, with more than 70% as singletons. Sequenced sample: PBMCs. The origin of this receptor is a man in his forties in good health and CMV-seronegative.

Here the CDR3 reads CASSLPGGLGELFF. DNA of the CDR3: TGTGCCAGCAGCTTACCAGGGGGTCTGGGGGAGCTGTTTTTT. This chain connects TRBV7-3 to TRBJ2-2, with 7 bases matching TRBD1. The CDR3 length is 14 residues. Per the germline V gene, CDR1 is SGHTA and CDR2 is FQGTGA. The V segment lost 2 bases and the J segment 8 bases; nucleotides outside the gene matches: 5.